This entry lists 9 T cell receptor beta chains sequenced from one sample in a study of PD-1 blockade in mismatch repair-deficient tumors. The table came from immunoSEQ multiplex PCR; TCRdb's copy has only in-frame clones and leaves some out. Found here are 100,000 to 150,000 clones, around 83% of them singletons; the top ten hold roughly 14%. The sequenced sample was peripheral blood, obtained 44 weeks after starting pembrolizumab. The receptor set was obtained from an adult with mismatch repair-deficient cancer.

This clone was seen a handful of times. V and J are TRBV30 and TRBJ1-3; D ambiguous. V was trimmed by 3 bases and J by 2 bases, leaving 11 bases between them. The CDR3 has 14 amino acids. The germline V gene encodes CDR1 GTSNPN and CDR2 SVGIG (reference sequence). CDR3: CAWRSWVAGNTIYF. DNA of the CDR3: TGTGCCTGGAGAAGCTGGGTGGCTGGAAACACCATATATTTT.

The gene calls are TRBV6-5 and TRBJ2-7; D remains ambiguous. Germline CDR1 reads MNHEY; CDR2 reads SVGAGI. The V gene lost 6 bases and the J gene lost 4 bases, with 13 bases spanning the gap. The CDR3 has 13 amino acids. The CDR3 loop is CASSPSMGYEQYF. Here the CDR3 DNA reads TGTGCCAGCAGCCCTTCCATGGGATACGAGCAGTACTTC.

The rearrangement uses TRBV28 and TRBJ2-5; TRBD1 is a possible D gene (6 bases). The CDR3 is 17 residues long. Germline V gene lookup returns CDR1 MDHEN and CDR2 SYDVKM. Trimming cost V 6 bases and J 2 bases, with 22 bases left between them. CDR3 bases: TGTGCCAGCAGGGGAACAGGGTTGCGGGTGGGACAAGAGACCCAGTACTTC. Its protein product is CASRGTGLRVGQETQYF.

This chain uses TRBV30 with TRBJ1-5; a weak D match, TRBD1 (6 bases). Trimming stripped 2 bases from V and 10 bases from J, with 15 bases between. The CDR3 runs to 13 residues. Germline loops: CDR1 GTSNPN, CDR2 SVGIG (reference sequence). The DNA for the CDR3 is TGTGCCTGGAGTCCCGGGGGGGGCTCTCCCCAGCATTTT. Encoded protein: CAWSPGGGSPQHF.

This clone was observed once. The V call is TRBV28, the J call TRBJ1-2; D call uncertain. The CDR3 is 13 residues long. Germline CDR1 is MDHEN and CDR2 is SYDVKM. Trimming pared 7 bases from V and 0 bases from J, leaving 9 bases between. CDR3 amino acids: CASTPPANYGYTF. CDR3 DNA sequence: TGTGCCAGCACCCCCCCCGCTAACTATGGCTACACCTTC.

The rearrangement links TRBV2 to TRBJ1-2, with 9 bases matching TRBD1. This CDR3 has 15 residues. The V gene end was trimmed by 3 bases and the J gene end by 8 bases; junction bases not matched to a gene: 10. Germline CDR1 is SNHLY and CDR2 is FYNNEI. The DNA of the CDR3 is TGTGCCAGCAGTGACCCGGGACAGGGAAGTTTGGGCTACACCTTC. Translated, it gives CASSDPGQGSLGYTF. The full variable domain, its missing parts supplied by reference TRBV2 and TRBJ1-2, is EPEVTQTPSHQVTQMGQEVILRCVPISNHLYFYWYRQILGQKVEFLVSFYNNEISEKSEIFDDQFSVERPDGSNFTLKIRSTKLEDSAMYFCASSDPGQGSLGYTFGSGTRLTVV.

The chain couples TRBV9 to TRBJ1-1; a possible D gene is TRBD1 (5 bases). The CDR3 has 15 amino acids. CDR1 is SGDLS and CDR2 is YYNGEE in the germline V gene. The germline V and J ends were trimmed by 7 bases and 3 bases, with 19 bases remaining between them. DNA for the CDR3: TGTGCCAGCGGGACGGGCACTCTGGAGGACACTGAAGCTTTCTTT. This sequence encodes CASGTGTLEDTEAFF.

V is TRBV6-1 and J is TRBJ2-2; D remains unclear. Between the trimmed V and J ends, which lost 6 bases and 5 bases, there was a span of 13 bases. Germline CDR1 is MNHNS and CDR2 is SASEGT. The CDR3 has 14 residues. The CDR3 DNA is TGTGCCAGCAGGGCAGACCGAACTACCGGGGAGCTGTTTTTT. Residues: CASRADRTTGELFF.

The chain uses TRBV18 and TRBJ2-7; 8 positions agree with TRBD1. Germline V gene sequence: CDR1 KGHSH, CDR2 LQKENI. The CDR3 is 14 amino acids. The V segment lost 3 bases and the J segment 0 bases; nucleotides outside the gene matches: 1. The CDR3 DNA reads TGTGCCAGCTCACCCGGGACAGGCTCCTACGAGCAGTACTTC. Protein product: CASSPGTGSYEQYF. The whole variable domain, filled in from reference TRBV18 and TRBJ2-7, reads NAGVMQNPRHLVRRRGQEARLRCSPMKGHSHVYWYRQLPEEGLKFMVYLQKENIIDESGMPKERFSAEFPKEGPSILRIQQVVRGDSAAYFCASSPGTGSYEQYFGPGTRLTVT.